This TCR beta chain emerged from a study of molecular identifiers for immune sequencing clone quantification. Source material for naive CD8 libraries was about 19,000 to 1,100,000 sorted cells, with 10%, 30% or 50% RNA. One entry per CDR3 protein, called by TCRdb with MiXCR from the PCR reads. Of approximately 500,000 distinct CDR3 sequences in the sample, about 25% were seen once. J lost 0 bases, V lost 0 bases, and 6 bases had no gene match. The CDR3 consists of 18 residues. The germline CDR1 and CDR2 sequences are MNHEY and SVGAGI. This clonotype was counted many times. This TCR came from a human donor in good health. Some libraries in this study had Jurkat cell RNA spiked in. V usage is TRBV6-5 and J usage is TRBJ2-3; 10 nucleotides match TRBD2. The sample taken for sequencing was naive CD8+ T cells from blood, with Jurkat cell RNA spiked in. Subset given: FACS-sorted CD8+CD4-CCR7+CD45RA+ naive T cells. The CDR3 loop is CASSYSTSGYTSTDTQYF. The DNA for the CDR3 is TGTGCCAGCAGTTACTCGACTAGCGGGTATACTAGCACAGATACGCAGTATTTT.